The 15 T cell receptor beta chains below were found in one sample sequenced in a study of identifying expanded T cells in peripheral blood. Profiled with immunoSEQ multiplex PCR; TCRdb holds only in-frame clones, not every one. The table records 100,000 or so clones, more than 85% of them present only once. The sample comprised blood. Receptor source: a person aged 18 to 75 in good health.

This sequence joins TRBV19 and TRBJ2-7, with D perhaps TRBD1 or TRBD2 (6 bases each). The CDR3 has 14 residues. The germline V gene encodes CDR1 LNHDA and CDR2 SQIVND (reference sequence). V dropped 2 bases and J dropped 5 bases, with 13 bases sitting between them. The CDR3 DNA reads TGTGCCAGTAGTATAAGGTCTAGGGGGGACGAGCAGTACTTC. As protein: CASSIRSRGDEQYF.

CDR3 amino acids: CASSSRREQYF. As DNA, the CDR3 is TGTGCCAGCAGCTCGAGGCGCGAGCAGTACTTC. J is TRBJ2-5 and V is TRBV7-2; no reliable D call. The DNA end is a closer match to TRBJ2-7, so the J assignment may be wrong. The V gene's germline CDR1 is SGHTA and CDR2 FQGNSA. The CDR3 consists of 11 residues.

V usage is TRBV4-2 and J usage is TRBJ1-5; 9 bases fit TRBD1. The CDR3 sequence is 15 residues long. CDR1 and CDR2 from the germline V gene are LGHNA and YNFKEQ. The ends lost 4 bases at V and 4 bases at J; junction bases unmatched: 5. In DNA, the CDR3 is TGTGCCAGCAGCCCAGCGACAGGGGGTAATCAGCCCCAGCATTTT. Translation: CASSPATGGNQPQHF.

The CDR3 loop is CASSYSPRAETQYF. CDR3 DNA sequence: TGTGCCAGCAGTTACTCCCCCAGGGCGGAGACCCAGTACTTC. The genes are TRBV6-5 and TRBJ2-5, with D perhaps matching TRBD1 (5 bases). CDR3 length equals 14 residues. Trimming cost V 0 bases and J 5 bases, with 10 bases left between them. CDR1 MNHEY and CDR2 SVGAGI come from the germline V gene.

The chain links TRBV27 to TRBJ2-7, with 7 positions matching TRBD1. The CDR3 has 15 amino acids. The germline gives CDR1 MNHEY, CDR2 SMNVEV (reference sequence). With V trimmed by 0 bases and J by 0 bases, 2 bases remained unmatched. In DNA, the CDR3 is TGTGCCAGCAGTTTATCTGGACAGGCCTCCTACGAGCAGTACTTC. Translating it yields CASSLSGQASYEQYF.

The CDR3 here is CASSQDGTSGGETQYF. CDR3 bases: TGTGCCAGCAGCCAAGATGGGACTAGCGGGGGAGAGACCCAGTACTTC. The chain links TRBV4-2 to TRBJ2-5, with TRBD2 matching 14 bases. This CDR3 has 16 residues. The V segment lost 0 bases and the J segment 4 bases; nucleotides outside the gene matches: 1. CDR1 and CDR2 (germline): LGHNA, YNFKEQ.

This clone was detected only a few times. CDR3 coding DNA: TGTGCCAGCTCACCGCGTGGCAATCAGCCCCAGCATTTT. Protein: CASSPRGNQPQHF. V is TRBV18 and J is TRBJ1-5; no clear D gene. The V gene lost 3 bases and the J gene lost 2 bases, with 5 bases spanning the gap. CDR3 length: 13 residues. In germline, CDR1 is KGHSH, CDR2 LQKENI. Drawing the rest from reference TRBV18 and TRBJ1-5, the complete variable domain is NAGVMQNPRHLVRRRGQEARLRCSPMKGHSHVYWYRQLPEEGLKFMVYLQKENIIDESGMPKERFSAEFPKEGPSILRIQQVVRGDSAAYFCASSPRGNQPQHFGDGTRLSIL.

As regards this clone: The junction departs from germline at one end; a sequencing error may be responsible. The V call is TRBV6-6, the J call TRBJ1-5, with D possibly being TRBD1 (5 bases). This CDR3 region has 15 residues. Germline V gene sequence: CDR1 MNHNY, CDR2 SVGAGI (reference sequence). CDR3 in amino acids: CAGSSQVSSNQPQHF. The CDR3 DNA sequence: TGTGCCGGCAGCTCACAGGTATCTAGCAATCAGCCCCAGCATTTT.

This chain uses TRBV6-1 with TRBJ2-7; 8 bases agree with TRBD1. Germline V gene sequence: CDR1 MNHNS, CDR2 SASEGT. The CDR3 totals 13 residues. V was pared by 11 bases and J by 2 bases, with 8 bases of the junction left unmatched. The CDR3 bases are TGTGCCGGAGGACAGGGATTGACCTACGAGCAGTACTTC. Its protein product is CAGGQGLTYEQYF.

This clone appeared a few times. This chain uses TRBV6-1 with TRBJ2-5; 12 nucleotides line up with TRBD2. Germline assignment: CDR1 MNHNS and CDR2 SASEGT. Unmatched junction bases numbered 12, after V lost 2 bases and J lost 5 bases. This CDR3 has 18 amino acids. CDR3 sequence reads: CASSEKASGGAIVETQYF. The DNA for the CDR3 is TGTGCCAGCAGTGAAAAGGCTAGCGGGGGGGCAATAGTGGAGACCCAGTACTTC.

The chain has TRBV28 and TRBJ1-5, with D hard to call. The CDR3 contains 14 residues. Germline-derived CDR1 and CDR2 are MDHEN and SYDVKM. V was shortened by 7 bases and J by 7 bases, with 17 bases between the two germline ends. The DNA of the CDR3 is TGTGCCAGCAACTCCTTATACTTCGGGCAGCCCCAGCATTTT. It encodes CASNSLYFGQPQHF.

The J gene is TRBJ2-3, the V gene TRBV18; TRBD1 aligns across 8 bases. CDR1 is KGHSH, CDR2 LQKENI, per germline. Losses at the gene ends were 6 bases for V and 1 base for J; bases not matched to a gene: 3. The CDR3 extends over 14 amino acids. CDR3 DNA sequence: TGTGCCAGCTCTCAGACAGGGGGCACAGATACGCAGTATTTT. Translating it yields CASSQTGGTDTQYF.

V usage is TRBV7-6 and J usage is TRBJ2-1; D may correspond to TRBD1 or TRBD2 (6 bases each). The V and J ends lost 2 bases and 7 bases respectively, with 18 bases between them. The CDR3 is made up of 16 amino acids. CDR1 is SGHVS, CDR2 FNYEAQ, per germline. CDR3 in amino acids: CASSLPGAPTPNEQFF. In DNA form, the CDR3 reads TGTGCCAGCAGCTTACCGGGGGCCCCCACCCCGAATGAGCAGTTCTTC. Drawing the rest from reference TRBV7-6 and TRBJ2-1, the complete variable domain is GAGVSQSPRYKVTKRGQDVALRCDPISGHVSLYWYRQALGQGPEFLTYFNYEAQQDKSGLPNDRFSAERPEGSISTLTIQRTEQRDSAMYRCASSLPGAPTPNEQFFGPGTRLTVL.

CDR3 loop: CASSPGTITNSPLHF. CDR3 coding DNA: TGCGCCAGCAGTCCCGGGACCATAACAAATTCACCCCTCCACTTT. The gene calls are TRBV4-1 and TRBJ1-6; TRBD1 might be the D (5 bases). Trimming took off 6 bases at V and 7 bases at J, with 16 bases between the two ends. Germline CDR1 and CDR2: MGHRA and YSYEKL. The CDR3 contains 15 residues.

The V call is TRBV6-6, the J call TRBJ1-5; TRBD1 might be the D (5 bases). Trimming pared 4 bases from V and 6 bases from J, leaving 10 bases between. The CDR3 has 13 amino acids. CDR1 is MNHNY and CDR2 is SVGAGI in the germline V gene (reference sequence). The CDR3 nucleotides are TGTGCCAGCAGTTCGAGAGACAGTCAGCCCCAGCATTTT. Translated, it gives CASSSRDSQPQHF.